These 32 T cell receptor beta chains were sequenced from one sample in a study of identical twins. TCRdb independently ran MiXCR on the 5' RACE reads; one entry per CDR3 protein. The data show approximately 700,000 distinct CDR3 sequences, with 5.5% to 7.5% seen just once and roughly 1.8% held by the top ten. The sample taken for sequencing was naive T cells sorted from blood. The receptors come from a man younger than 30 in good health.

CDR3 nucleotides: TGTGCCAGCAGATACTTCCCCGGGACTAGCGGAACTATTGGTGAGCAGTTCTTC. Translated, it gives CASRYFPGTSGTIGEQFF. The chain joins TRBV12-3 or TRBV12-4 to TRBJ2-1, with 11 bases that match TRBD2. The ends lost 6 bases at V and 9 bases at J; junction bases unmatched: 19. This CDR3 has 18 amino acids.

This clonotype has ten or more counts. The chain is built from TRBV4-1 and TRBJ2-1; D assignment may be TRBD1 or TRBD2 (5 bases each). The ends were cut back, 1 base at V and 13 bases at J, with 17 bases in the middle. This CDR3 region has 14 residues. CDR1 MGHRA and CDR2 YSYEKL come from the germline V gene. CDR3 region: CASSQVLGTGNQFF. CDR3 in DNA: TGCGCCAGCAGCCAAGTTCTGGGGACCGGAAACCAGTTCTTC.

CDR3 in DNA: TGTGCCAGCAGCTTGGACTCTCGGGGCGACATTCAGTACTTC. Its protein is CASSLDSRGDIQYF. The chain has TRBV7-9 and TRBJ2-4; D may be TRBD1 or TRBD2 (5 bases each). The CDR3 is 14 amino acids. Looked up from germline, CDR1 is SEHNR and CDR2 is FQNEAQ (reference sequence). The germline V and J ends were trimmed by 3 bases and 8 bases, with 14 bases remaining between them. The entire variable domain, with the rest obtained from reference TRBV7-9 and TRBJ2-4, is as follows: DTGVSQNPRHKITKRGQNVTFRCDPISEHNRLYWYRQTLGQGPEFLTYFQNEAQLEKSRLLSDRFSAERPKGSFSTLEIQRTEQGDSAMYLCASSLDSRGDIQYFGAGTRLSVL.

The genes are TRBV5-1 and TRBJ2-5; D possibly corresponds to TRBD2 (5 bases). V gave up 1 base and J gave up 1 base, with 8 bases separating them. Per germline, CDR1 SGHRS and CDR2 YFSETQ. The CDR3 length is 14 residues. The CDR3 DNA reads TGCGCCAGCAGCTTGCTGGGAGTCCAAGAGACCCAGTACTTC. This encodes CASSLLGVQETQYF.

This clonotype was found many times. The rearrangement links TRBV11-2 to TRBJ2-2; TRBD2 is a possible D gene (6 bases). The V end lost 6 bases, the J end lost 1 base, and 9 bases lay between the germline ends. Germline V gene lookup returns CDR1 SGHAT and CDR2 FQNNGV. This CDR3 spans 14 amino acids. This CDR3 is CASRRSGNTGELFF. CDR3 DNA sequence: TGTGCCAGCAGACGTAGCGGGAACACCGGGGAGCTGTTTTTT.

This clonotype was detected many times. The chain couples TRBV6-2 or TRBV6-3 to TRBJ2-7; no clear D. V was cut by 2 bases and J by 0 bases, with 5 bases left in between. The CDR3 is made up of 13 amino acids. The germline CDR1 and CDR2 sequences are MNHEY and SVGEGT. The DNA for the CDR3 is TGTGCCAGCAGTTACGGCCCCTCCTACGAGCAGTACTTC. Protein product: CASSYGPSYEQYF.

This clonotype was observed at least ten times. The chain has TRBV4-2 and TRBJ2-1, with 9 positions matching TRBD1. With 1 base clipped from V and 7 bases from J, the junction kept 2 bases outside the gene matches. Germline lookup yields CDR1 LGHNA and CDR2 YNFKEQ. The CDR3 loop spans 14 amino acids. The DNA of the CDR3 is TGTGCCAGCAGCCAAGGGACAGGGGTTAATGAGCAGTTCTTC. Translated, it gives CASSQGTGVNEQFF.

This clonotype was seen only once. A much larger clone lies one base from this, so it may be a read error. CDR3 DNA sequence: TGCAGTGCCTCGCGGGGCGGGAGGGGAACAGATACGCAGTATTTT. Protein: CSASRGGRGTDTQYF. V is TRBV20-1 and J is TRBJ2-3; 9 nucleotides match TRBD2. This CDR3 is built from 15 residues. Losses at the gene ends were 6 bases for V and 3 bases for J; bases not matched to a gene: 10. Germline V gene lookup returns CDR1 DFQATT and CDR2 SNEGSKA (reference sequence).

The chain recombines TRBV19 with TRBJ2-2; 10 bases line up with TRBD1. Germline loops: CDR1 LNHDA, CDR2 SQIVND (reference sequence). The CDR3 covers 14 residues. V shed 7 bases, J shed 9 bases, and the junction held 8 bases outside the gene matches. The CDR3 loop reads CASTEGQGFWELFF. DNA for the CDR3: TGTGCCAGTACCGAGGGACAGGGGTTCTGGGAGCTGTTTTTT.

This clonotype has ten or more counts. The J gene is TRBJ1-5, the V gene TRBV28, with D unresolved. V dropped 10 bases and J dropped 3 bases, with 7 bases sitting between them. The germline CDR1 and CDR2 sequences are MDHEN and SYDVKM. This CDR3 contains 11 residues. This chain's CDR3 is CATGSNQPQHF. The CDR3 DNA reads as TGTGCCACGGGTTCCAATCAGCCCCAGCATTTT. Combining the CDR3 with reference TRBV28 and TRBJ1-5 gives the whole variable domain DVKVTQSSRYLVKRTGEKVFLECVQDMDHENMFWYRQDPGLGLRLIYFSYDVKMKEKGDIPEGYSVSREKKERFSLILESASTNQTSMYLCATGSNQPQHFGDGTRLSIL.

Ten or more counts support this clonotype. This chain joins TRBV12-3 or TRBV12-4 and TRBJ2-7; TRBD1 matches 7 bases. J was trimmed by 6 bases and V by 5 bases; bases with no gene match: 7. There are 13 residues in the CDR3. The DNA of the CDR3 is TGTGCCAGCAGTCAGGGGGTTAGGAGCGAGCAGTACTTC. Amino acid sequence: CASSQGVRSEQYF.

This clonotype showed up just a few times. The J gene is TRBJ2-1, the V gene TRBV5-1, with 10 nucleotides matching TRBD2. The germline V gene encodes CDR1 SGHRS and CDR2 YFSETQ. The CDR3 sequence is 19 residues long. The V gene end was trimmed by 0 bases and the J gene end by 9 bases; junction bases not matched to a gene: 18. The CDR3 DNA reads TGCGCCAGCAGCTTGGTTGCCGGGTCAGCTAGCGGGAGCCCACCTGAGCAGTTCTTC. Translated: CASSLVAGSASGSPPEQFF.

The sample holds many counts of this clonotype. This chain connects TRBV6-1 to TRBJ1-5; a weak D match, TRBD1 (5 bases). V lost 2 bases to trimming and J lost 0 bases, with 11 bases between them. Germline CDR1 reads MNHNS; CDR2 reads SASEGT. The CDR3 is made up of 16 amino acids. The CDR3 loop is CASSEWGVGSNQPQHF. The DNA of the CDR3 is TGTGCCAGCAGTGAATGGGGGGTCGGTAGCAATCAGCCCCAGCATTTT.

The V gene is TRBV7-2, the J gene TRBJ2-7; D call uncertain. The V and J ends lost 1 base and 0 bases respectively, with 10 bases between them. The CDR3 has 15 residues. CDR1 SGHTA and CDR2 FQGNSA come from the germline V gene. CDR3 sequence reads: CASSLELISSYEQYF. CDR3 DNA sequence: TGTGCCAGCAGCTTAGAACTGATTAGCTCCTACGAGCAGTACTTC.

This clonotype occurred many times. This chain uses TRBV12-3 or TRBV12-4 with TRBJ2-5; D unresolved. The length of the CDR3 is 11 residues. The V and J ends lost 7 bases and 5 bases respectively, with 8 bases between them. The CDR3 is CASTVKETQYF. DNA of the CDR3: TGTGCCAGCACCGTAAAGGAGACCCAGTACTTC.

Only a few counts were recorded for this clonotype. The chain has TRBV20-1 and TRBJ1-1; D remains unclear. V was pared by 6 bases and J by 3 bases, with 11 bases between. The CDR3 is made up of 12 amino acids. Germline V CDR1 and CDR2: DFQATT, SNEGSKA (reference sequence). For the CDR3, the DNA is TGCAGTGCAAGAAGGCAGCACACTGAAGCTTTCTTT. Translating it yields CSARRQHTEAFF.

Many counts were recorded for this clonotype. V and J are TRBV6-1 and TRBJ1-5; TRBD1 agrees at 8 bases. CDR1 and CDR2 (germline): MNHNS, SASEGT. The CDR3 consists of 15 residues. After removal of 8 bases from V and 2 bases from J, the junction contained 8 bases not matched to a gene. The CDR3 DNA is TGTGCCAGCGTAAACAGGGGGAAGGGCAATCAGCCCCAGCATTTT. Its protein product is CASVNRGKGNQPQHF.

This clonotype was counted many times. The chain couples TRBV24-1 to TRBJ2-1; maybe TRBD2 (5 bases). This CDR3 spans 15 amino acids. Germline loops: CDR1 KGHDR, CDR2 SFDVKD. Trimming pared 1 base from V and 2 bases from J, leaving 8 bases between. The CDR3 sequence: CATSDFGNPYNEQFF. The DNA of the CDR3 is TGTGCCACCAGTGATTTCGGGAACCCCTACAATGAGCAGTTCTTC.

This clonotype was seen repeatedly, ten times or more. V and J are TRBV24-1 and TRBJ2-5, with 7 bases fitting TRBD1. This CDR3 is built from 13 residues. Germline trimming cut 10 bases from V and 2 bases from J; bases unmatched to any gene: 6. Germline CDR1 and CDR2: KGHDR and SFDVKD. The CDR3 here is CATQDRVQETQYF. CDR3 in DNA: TGTGCCACTCAAGACAGGGTTCAAGAGACCCAGTACTTC.

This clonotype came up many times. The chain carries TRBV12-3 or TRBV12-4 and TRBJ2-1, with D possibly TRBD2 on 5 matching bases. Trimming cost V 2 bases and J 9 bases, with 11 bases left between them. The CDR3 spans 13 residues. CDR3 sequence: CASSLRLAGEQFF. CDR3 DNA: TGTGCCAGCAGTTTAAGGTTGGCGGGTGAGCAGTTCTTC.

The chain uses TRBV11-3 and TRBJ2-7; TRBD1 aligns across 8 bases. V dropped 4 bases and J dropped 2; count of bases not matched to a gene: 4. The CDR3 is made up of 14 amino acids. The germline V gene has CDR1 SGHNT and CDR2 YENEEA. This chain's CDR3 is CASSSNRGTYEQYV. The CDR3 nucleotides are TGTGCCAGCAGCTCCAACAGGGGGACCTACGAGCAGTACGTC.

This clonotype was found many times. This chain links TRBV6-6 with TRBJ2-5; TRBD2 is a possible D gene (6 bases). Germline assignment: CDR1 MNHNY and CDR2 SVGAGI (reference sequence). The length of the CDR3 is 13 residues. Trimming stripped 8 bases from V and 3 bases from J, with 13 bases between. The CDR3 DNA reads TGTGCCAGCCGAGTGGGAGGAGAAGAGACCCAGTACTTC. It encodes CASRVGGEETQYF.

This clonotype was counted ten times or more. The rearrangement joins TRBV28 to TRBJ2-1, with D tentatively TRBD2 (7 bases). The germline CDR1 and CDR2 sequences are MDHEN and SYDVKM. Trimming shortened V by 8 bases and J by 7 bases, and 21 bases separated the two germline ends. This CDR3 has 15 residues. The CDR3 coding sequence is TGTGCCAGCCGGGCAGCTACTAAGGGGGGGAATGAGCAGTTCTTC. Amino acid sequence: CASRAATKGGNEQFF.

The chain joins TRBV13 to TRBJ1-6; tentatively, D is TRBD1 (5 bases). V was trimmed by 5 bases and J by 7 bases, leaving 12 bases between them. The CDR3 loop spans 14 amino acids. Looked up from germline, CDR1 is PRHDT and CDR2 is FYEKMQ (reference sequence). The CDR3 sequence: CASSARGANSPLHF. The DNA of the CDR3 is TGTGCCAGCAGCGCCCGCGGGGCGAATTCACCCCTCCACTTT.

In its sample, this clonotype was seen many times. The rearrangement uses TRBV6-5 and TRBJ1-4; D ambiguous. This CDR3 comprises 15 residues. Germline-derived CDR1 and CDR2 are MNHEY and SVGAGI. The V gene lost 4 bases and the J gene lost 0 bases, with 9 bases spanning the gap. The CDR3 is CASSFEGSTNEKLFF. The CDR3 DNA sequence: TGTGCCAGCAGTTTTGAGGGCTCAACTAATGAAAAACTGTTTTTT.

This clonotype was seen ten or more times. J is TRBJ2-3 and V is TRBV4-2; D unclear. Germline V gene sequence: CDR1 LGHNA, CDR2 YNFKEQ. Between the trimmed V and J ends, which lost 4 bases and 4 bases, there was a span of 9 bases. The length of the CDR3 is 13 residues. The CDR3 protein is CASSRESADTQYF. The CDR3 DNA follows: TGTGCCAGCAGCCGAGAGTCCGCAGATACGCAGTATTTT.

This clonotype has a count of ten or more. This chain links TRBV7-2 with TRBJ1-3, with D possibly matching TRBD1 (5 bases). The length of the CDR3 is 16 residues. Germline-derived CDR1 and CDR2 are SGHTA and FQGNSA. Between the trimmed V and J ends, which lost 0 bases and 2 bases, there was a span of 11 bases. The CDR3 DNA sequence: TGTGCCAGCAGCTTAGCCCCGCAGGGAACTGGAAACACCATATATTTT. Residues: CASSLAPQGTGNTIYF.

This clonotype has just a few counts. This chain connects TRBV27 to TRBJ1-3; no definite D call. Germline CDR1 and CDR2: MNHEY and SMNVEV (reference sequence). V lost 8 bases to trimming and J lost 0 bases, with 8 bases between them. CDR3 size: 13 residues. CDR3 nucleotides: TGTGCCAGCTGGGCAGTCTCTGGAAACACCATATATTTT. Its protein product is CASWAVSGNTIYF.

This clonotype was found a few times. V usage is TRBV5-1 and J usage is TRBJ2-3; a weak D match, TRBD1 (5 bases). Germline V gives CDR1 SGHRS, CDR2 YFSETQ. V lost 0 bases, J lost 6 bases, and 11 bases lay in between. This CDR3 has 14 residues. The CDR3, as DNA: TGCGCCAGCAGCTTGGTCAGGGCGGAGGATACGCAGTATTTT. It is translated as CASSLVRAEDTQYF.

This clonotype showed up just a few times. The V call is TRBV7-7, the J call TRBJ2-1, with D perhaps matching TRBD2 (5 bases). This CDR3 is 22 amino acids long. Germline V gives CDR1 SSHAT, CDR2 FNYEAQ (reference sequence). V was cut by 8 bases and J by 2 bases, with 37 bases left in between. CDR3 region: CASSPGGRLDTRTLFTYNEQFF. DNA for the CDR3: TGTGCCAGCTCCCCTGGCGGACGGCTCGATACTAGAACCCTGTTTACCTACAATGAGCAGTTCTTC. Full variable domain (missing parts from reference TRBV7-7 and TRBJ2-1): GAGVSQSPRYKVTKRGQDVTLRCDPISSHATLYWYQQALGQGPEFLTYFNYEAQPDKSGLPSDRFSAERPEGSISTLTIQRTEQRDSAMYRCASSPGGRLDTRTLFTYNEQFFGPGTRLTVL.

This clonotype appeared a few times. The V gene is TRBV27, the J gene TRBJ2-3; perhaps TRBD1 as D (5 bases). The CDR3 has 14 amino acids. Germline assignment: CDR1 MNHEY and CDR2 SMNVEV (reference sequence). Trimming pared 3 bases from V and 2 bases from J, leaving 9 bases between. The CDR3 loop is CASSFSGFTDTQYF. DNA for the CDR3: TGTGCCAGCAGTTTTTCAGGGTTCACAGATACGCAGTATTTT.

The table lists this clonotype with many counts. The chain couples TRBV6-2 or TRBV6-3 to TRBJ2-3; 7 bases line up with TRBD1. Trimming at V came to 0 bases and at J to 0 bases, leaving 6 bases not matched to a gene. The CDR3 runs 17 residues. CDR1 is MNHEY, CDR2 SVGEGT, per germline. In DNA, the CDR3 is TGTGCCAGCAGTTACTCTCTCGGACAGGCTAGCACAGATACGCAGTATTTT. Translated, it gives CASSYSLGQASTDTQYF.